This T cell receptor beta chain was observed in a study of blood T cell repertoires in COVID-19. Study at large: There were acute and convalescent COVID-19 samples, and they came from the United States, Italy and Spain.

TCRdb's table, derived via immunoSEQ multiplex PCR, lists solely in-frame clones and lacks some. Seen here are some 200,000 clones, roughly 85% observed once, and the top ten hold under 2.5%. The CDR3 extends over 13 amino acids. V lost 4 bases to trimming and J lost 5 bases, with 11 bases between them. Germline CDR1 SGHTA, CDR2 FQGNSA. This sequence originates from a woman in her seventies with COVID-19, enrolled during active disease. The chain couples TRBV7-2 to TRBJ1-2; possibly TRBD1 for D (5 bases). Sequencing was carried out using peripheral blood. CDR3 DNA: TGTGCCAGCAGCTCAGGGAATTCATATGGCTACACCTTC. Translation gives CASSSGNSYGYTF. The full variable domain, with the rest looked up from reference TRBV7-2 and TRBJ1-2, is GAGVSQSPSNKVTEKGKDVELRCDPISGHTALYWYRQSLGQGLEFLIYFQGNSAPDKSGLPSDRFSAERTGGSVSTLTIQRTQQEDSAVYLCASSSGNSYGYTFGSGTRLTVV.